The text below deals with one T cell receptor (beta chain). Its antigen remains unidentified. Per-nucleotide qualities are absent, and no much larger clonotype sits a single base away. The data are from a study of cytomegalovirus exposure and HLA in healthy donors (dated by TCRdb to 2015 to 2018). Background for the entire study: In an earlier analysis of roughly 590 of the donors, approximately 260 Gb of sequence data and approximately 120 million unique TCR beta sequences from 180 million or so T cells were reported. About 300 gigabases of sequencing data and 70 million to 85 million unique TCR sequences were included in an early release covering around 650 HLA-typed donors. Of the 398 genotyped donors, 81% fell in the genetic ancestry cluster associated with self-reported Caucasian donors. The study aimed to test whether cataloging public T cell receptors could reveal signatures of past pathogen exposure. The T cell repertoires of about 700 subjects were profiled by immunosequencing and related to cytomegalovirus serostatus. Along with the approximately 650-subject first cohort, a separate validation cohort of around 120 different subjects was used. High-throughput TCR immunosequencing, statistical association of individual TCRs with disease status, and machine learning were combined to predict cytomegalovirus infection status. In a later analysis, previously published TCR beta repertoires from 500 to 750 donors were re-analyzed and high-resolution HLA genotyping was added so that TCR occurrence patterns could be studied. In the later analysis, no new phenotypic data were used to find candidate immune exposures; instead, reliance was placed on TCR beta sequences and their occurrence across donors. In an earlier analysis of a few hundred of the donors, high-throughput TCR beta sequencing was used to judge whether each TCR beta V gene segment behaved as functional or pseudogenic. Donor age, sex, ethnicity and CMV serostatus were collected together with the repertoire data. In a later genetic analysis, genome-wide SNP genotypes for about 55% of the roughly 670 donors were used, and that subset was treated as a discovery cohort. All discovery cohort repertoires had been generated using a single sequencing platform. Both class I and class II loci were covered by HLA typing, at four-digit resolution. Typing coverage differed by locus: A, B, C, DRB1 and DQB1 were typed in about 620-630 donors, DQA1 in 500 to 550, DPA1 in 600 to 610, and DPB1 in 400 to 490. Roughly five DR-DQ haplotypes were treated as single units for association and clustering because of strong linkage in the cohort. Among 300 to 450 genotyped donors of the cohort, an average of roughly 240,000 unique TCR beta nucleotide sequences were sequenced per donor, roughly a sixth of them non-productive.

What the work shows at the level of the full study, not this receptor alone: Compared with equally common non-associated chains, HLA-associated TCR beta chains in a later analysis were more clonally expanded and had lower generation probabilities. An earlier analysis of several hundred of the donors showed that most TCR beta V segments appeared in productive rearrangements either about 87% or about 30% of the time, which broadly matched IMGT annotations. The sequencing pipeline was judged likely to have produced a cluster of highly shared sequence variants as a technical artifact. In vitro tests confirmed that three of the cytomegalovirus-associated TCR beta chains recognize cytomegalovirus antigens. In the study, 150 to 200 TCR beta chains were listed as associated with cytomegalovirus. Assigning TCR associations to individual alleles was difficult when HLA alleles, especially DR and DQ, strongly co-occurred. Because HLA typing was unavailable for some donors at each locus, only the typed subset was used in association tests. According to a later analysis, parvovirus B19, influenza, CMV and Epstein-Barr virus appeared linked to several top co-occurrence clusters. Immune exposure information for the cohort was limited to CMV serostatus. The authors suggested that the approach could potentially be generalized to other disease states and immunological phenotypes. Most CMV-associated TCR beta chains appeared to be HLA-restricted in a later analysis, and the HLA associations seemed to be driven largely by CMV exposure. Most TCR sequences were observed very rarely across donors, whereas some public TCRs were present in many individuals. Roughly uniform sequencing depth across donors was assumed in presence/absence analyses, although this assumption may not hold. A later genetic analysis reported fewer N-insertions in productive TCRs among donors in an Asian-associated ancestry cluster than the approximately 670-donor mean. A later genetic analysis associated a missense DCLRE1C variant with V-gene and J-gene trimming of TCR beta chains, and an independent cohort replicated the association. Correlated functional status among segregating V segments might reflect linkage disequilibrium, but an unknown experimental factor could not be ruled out. A further reported finding was that TCR beta sequences accurately predicted the HLA-A and HLA-B alleles for most subjects in the first cohort. The classifier was reported to diagnose cytomegalovirus status with high specificity and sensitivity in both the original cohort and the validation cohort. Because counts were too low, 15 to 20 rarely observed V segments, including chromosome 9 orphons, were excluded from the earlier analysis of 500 to 700 of the donors. The 87-base-pair reads could not distinguish some IMGT-functional V segments, including TRBV6-2 and TRBV6-3, so those segments were excluded. A later analysis found that TCR association rates varied across HLA loci, with DRB1 alleles showing the most associated TCRs and HLA-C alleles the fewest. Specific HLA alleles were associated with 15,000 to 20,000 TCR beta sequences at a false discovery rate of 0.05 in a later analysis. The cohort was sequenced for TCR beta chains only, and without alpha or paired-chain data the features that could be detected were limited.

In total, roughly 670 healthy bone marrow donors made up the cohort. At the time of sampling, all cohort members were nominally healthy, though unrecorded immune exposures were likely present. The donor tested CMV seropositive, placing the donor among the 289 seropositive members of the cohort. A peripheral blood sample was collected from each donor, and TCR beta sequencing was performed on peripheral blood mononuclear cells. Genomic DNA was extracted from the blood cell samples with the Qiagen DNeasy Blood Extraction Kit. Including cysteine and phenylalanine, the CDR3 has 15 amino acids. Only CDR3 DNA remains: 45 bases, in frame from the first base. CDR1 and CDR2 were assigned from the germline V gene as SGHDN and FVKESK. Relative to germline, V is 3 bases shorter and J is 8 bases shorter, with 16 bases between their ends. Receptors were amplified or captured by the immunoSEQ multiplex PCR assay. The multiplex PCR relied on a mix of 60 forward primers for TCR Vbeta segments and 13 reverse primers for TCR Jbeta segments. The CDR3 region of rearranged TCR beta genes was amplified from genomic DNA by a multiplex PCR assay. The Illumina HiSeq System was used to sequence the amplified TCR beta libraries as 87-base-pair reads. The source study handled its data this way. A later analysis counted about 80 million unique TCR beta chains across the 650 to 800 repertoires, and 10 million to 11 million of these chains were shared by at least two donors. Raw reads were error-corrected and collapsed into unique sequences with a nearest-neighbor algorithm that merged closely related sequences to remove PCR and sequencing errors. CDR3 sequences were aligned to IMGT reference sequences to assign V, D and J gene segments. For a sequence to be retained, at least a six-nucleotide match to both a V gene segment and a J gene segment was required. A rearrangement was called productive if the CDR3 had no stop codons and remained in frame with V and J, and every other rearrangement was called non-productive. Following IMGT convention, CDR3 was defined as the stretch from the second conserved V-encoded cysteine up to the conserved J-encoded phenylalanine. The earlier analysis of 500 to 600 of the donors excluded sequences that lacked an unambiguous match to a single V gene segment. An earlier analysis of just under 600 of the donors called V segments functional above 56.7% productive rearrangements and segregating when the between-donor standard deviation exceeded 5%. To diagnose cytomegalovirus status from the catalog of TCR beta chain sequences, a statistical classification framework was built. In a later analysis, TCR nucleotide sequences were compared against IMGT/GENE-DB human TR gene sequences so that V and J genes could be assigned. The TCRdist pipeline was used in a later analysis to assign CDR3 sequences and most-parsimonious VDJ recombination scenarios. In a later analysis, each TCR beta chain was defined by its CDR3 amino acid sequence together with its V-gene family, and reads without a unique V-gene family were excluded. As a way to deal with suspected cross-contamination and a sequencing artifact, a later analysis dropped over 550 nucleotide sequences that were highly shared and had low generation probability. A later analysis calculated a clonal expansion index for each public chain from normalized within-repertoire ranks of inferred template counts. A later analysis computed generation probabilities with a VDJ recombination model fitted to out-of-frame rearrangements, and checked the results against IGoR. In a later analysis, hypergeometric tests were used to score TCR-TCR, TCR-HLA and TCR-CMV co-occurrence, with a repertoire-size bias correction applied to TCR pairs. False discovery rates were estimated in a later analysis by permuting HLA or CMV assignments 20 times. In a later analysis, co-occurring TCRs were grouped with DBSCAN, and TCRdist sequence similarity was added when clustering was performed within HLA-allele-positive subsets. Co-occurrence clustering excluded repertoires with fewer than 30,000 or more than 120,000 public chains, plus five with anomalous nucleotide sharing. TCRdb obtained this table from immuneACCESS and retained in-frame rearrangements with V and J assigned. These tables miss some clones; where compared with another copy, unresolved V genes account for less than half of the shortfall, and the remainder is unexplained. V, J and clone size are those of that table, while D and trimming were read from the DNA. In this sample the table shows some 100,000 clones, 60% to 85% of which occur a single time. 4% to 5% of the sample rests with the top ten.

The rearranged chain carries TRBV14 and TRBJ2-2, with the identity of the D gene unclear. Material: PBMCs. This receptor was obtained from a man aged 45-60 years in good health and CMV-seropositive. The DNA sequence is given as TGTGCCAGCAGCCATAACCCGGGTGCGTTTGGGGAGCTGTTTTTT. It translates to CASSHNPGAFGELFF.